This T cell receptor (beta chain) was captured by sequencing in a study of T cells in Graves' hyperthyroidism and ophthalmopathy. Authors of the study amplified TCR beta CDR3 regions from RNA transcripts. The primer set for the first-round RT-PCR of the TCR CDR3 was HTBI. Using its own MiXCR run on the multiplex PCR reads, TCRdb lists one record per CDR3 protein. The sample carries some 500,000 distinct CDR3 sequences, 16% recorded once. Clinicians diagnosed patients from clinical symptoms, serum thyroxine and TRAb, thyroid ultrasound and orbital computed tomography. Germline CDR1 reads SGHAT; CDR2 reads FQDESV (reference sequence). The CDR3 consists of 15 residues.

Sequencing input: blood. V is TRBV11-1 and J is TRBJ2-5; no reliable D call. The better agreement between TRBJ2-1 and the DNA end casts doubt on the J call. This receptor was identified in a woman aged 25 to 39 with Graves' ophthalmopathy. CDR3 residues: CASNNPTRAQETQFF. The CDR3 nucleotides are TGTGCCAGCAACAACCCCACCCGTGCTCAAGAGACCCAGTTCTTC.